The source of this T cell receptor beta chain is a study of PD-L1 blockade in urothelial cancer. Study background: Patients commenced atezolizumab in about 2014, and it was given at 1,200 mg intravenously every 3 weeks. Researchers found blood samples held a median of approximately 150,000 T cells. Study observations and caveats: Prediction of better survival came from below-median pretreatment blood TCR clonality.

This clone was recorded once. Its antigen is not known. The CDR3 covers 14 residues. The junction had 6 bases not matched to a gene; V was cut back by 6 bases and J by 4 bases. CDR1 is LNHDA, CDR2 SQIVND, per germline (reference sequence). TCRdb keeps only in-frame clones here, not all; method: immunoSEQ multiplex PCR. This sample has approximately 110,000 clones, with approximately 85% found just once. Locally advanced or metastatic urothelial carcinoma affected all patients. The V gene is TRBV19, the J gene TRBJ1-1, with TRBD1 matching over 9 bases. Sequencing used PBMCs, obtained around atezolizumab (anti-PD-L1) treatment. This clonotype was sampled from a man in his forties or fifties with urothelial cancer. For the CDR3, the DNA is TGTGCCAGTAGCTGGGACAGGGTGGGCACTGAAGCTTTCTTT. It translates to CASSWDRVGTEAFF.